This passage covers 13 T cell receptor beta chains from one sample sequenced in a study of T cells in women clearing cervical HPV infection. The table came from immunoSEQ multiplex PCR; TCRdb's copy has only in-frame clones and leaves some out. Its listing shows under 50,000 clones. The sample taken for sequencing was blood buffy coat. These receptors came from a woman aged 18 to 75 with a cervical HPV16 infection that either progressed to CIN3+ or cleared (not recorded which).

Notes on this clone: The read terminates 3 residues before the CDR3 end, so the remaining end is supplied by the germline J gene. V is TRBV7-3 and J is TRBJ2-1, with 8 bases matching TRBD2. This CDR3 region has 15 residues. Per germline, CDR1 SGHTA and CDR2 FQGTGA. Trimming cost V 5 bases and J 5 bases; bases outside gene matches: 8. The CDR3 bases that were read are TGTGCCAGCAGCAACCAACGGGGACTAGACAATGAG. Its translation: CASSNQRGLDNE. The CDR3 in full is CASSNQRGLDNEQFF.

As to this clone: The read comes to an end 3 residues before the CDR3 does, leaving the germline J gene to fill in the end. The rearrangement joins TRBV2 to TRBJ2-4; D not resolved. The CDR3 sequence is 15 residues long. The germline V gene encodes CDR1 SNHLY and CDR2 FYNNEI. Trimming shortened V by 2 bases and J by 0 bases, and 8 bases separated the two germline ends. The CDR3 DNA, read in part, is TGTGCCAGCAGTGAAACAGTAATAGCCAAAAACATT. Protein product: CASSETVIAKNI. The whole CDR3 protein is CASSETVIAKNIQYF.

The CDR3 DNA, read in part, is TGTGCCAGCAGTGGCCCTAATTCACCG. It translates to CASSGPNSP. In full, the CDR3 reads CASSGPNSPLFF. V is TRBV6-1 and J is TRBJ2-2; D not certain. The DNA ends 3 residues before the CDR3 does, and the rest of the CDR3 is filled in from the germline J gene. The CDR3 spans 12 residues. The germline CDR1 and CDR2 sequences are MNHNS and SASEGT.

Concerning this clone: The read terminates 3 residues before the CDR3 end, so the remaining end is supplied by the germline J gene. J is TRBJ2-3 and V is TRBV7-2; maybe TRBD2 (6 bases). Deletions cut 4 bases from V and 0 bases from J, with 8 bases between. Germline V gene lookup returns CDR1 SGHTA and CDR2 FQGNSA. The CDR3 has 14 residues. The CDR3 protein is CASSSTSSTDTQYF. Partial CDR3 DNA: TGTGCCAGCAGCTCGACTAGTAGCACAGATACG.

Turning to this clone: The read ends 3 residues early relative to the CDR3; the germline J gene fills the gap. The sample has other DNA sequences that encode this CDR3 too. The J gene is TRBJ1-3, the V gene TRBV5-1, with D possibly matching TRBD1 (6 bases). This CDR3 spans 14 amino acids. Trimming removed 4 bases at V and 2 bases at J, with 10 bases between. Per germline, CDR1 SGHRS and CDR2 YFSETQ. CDR3 DNA (partial): TGCGCCAGCAGCCACCGGGACACTGGAAACACC. The encoded protein is CASSHRDTGNT. The full-length CDR3 reads as CASSHRDTGNTIYF.

Note on this clone: The read falls 3 residues short of the CDR3 end, and the missing part is taken from the germline J gene. The chain is built from TRBV11-2 and TRBJ1-6; 8 bases agree with TRBD1. Per the germline V gene, CDR1 is SGHAT and CDR2 is FQNNGV. The CDR3 runs to 15 residues. Trimming removed 6 bases from V and 9 bases from J; junction bases left unmatched: 10. CDR3: CASRIDRGNSSPLHF. The sequenced CDR3 bases are TGTGCCAGCAGAATCGACAGGGGTAACAGTTCACCC.

Concerning this clone itself: The CDR3 end is not reached by the read, which stops 3 residues before it; the germline J gene fills it in. The rearrangement joins TRBV19 to TRBJ1-2; D gene ambiguous. The CDR3 has 17 amino acids. The germline V gene encodes CDR1 LNHDA and CDR2 SQIVND (reference sequence). Incomplete CDR3 DNA: TGTGCCAGTAGTATCCGATCACGGGGTTCTTTTTACAATGAC. This gives the protein CASSIRSRGSFYND. The full-length CDR3 reads as CASSIRSRGSFYNDYTF.

Worth noting for this clone: The CDR3 end lies 3 residues beyond the end of the read and is filled in from the germline J gene. This chain uses TRBV6-1 with TRBJ1-2; D is ambiguous. The CDR3 has 14 amino acids. The germline CDR1 and CDR2 sequences are MNHNS and SASEGT. The V end lost 2 bases, the J end lost 1 base, and 8 bases lay between the germline ends. Here the CDR3 reads CASSEFEGNYGYTF. CDR3 DNA (partial): TGTGCCAGCAGTGAATTTGAGGGTAACTATGGC.

In regard to this clone: The read is 3 residues too short to cover the CDR3 end, so that end is filled in from the germline J gene. This chain links TRBV20-1 with TRBJ2-1; TRBD1 aligns across 10 bases. The CDR3 extends over 12 amino acids. Losses at the gene ends were 6 bases for V and 9 bases for J; bases not matched to a gene: 5. Germline V gene data show CDR1 as DFQATT and CDR2 as SNEGSKA (reference sequence). CDR3 DNA (partial): TGCAGTGCCCTTCGACAGGGGGCTGAG. Its protein is CSALRQGAE. In full, the CDR3 is CSALRQGAEQFF.

Turning to this clone: The read terminates 3 residues ahead of where the CDR3 ends, so the germline J gene completes it. V and J are TRBV11-2 and TRBJ2-7; possible D gene TRBD1, 6 bases. Trimming took 5 bases from V and 3 from J, leaving 17 bases between them. The germline V gene has CDR1 SGHAT and CDR2 FQNNGV. There are 15 residues in the CDR3. The CDR3 reads CASSQRPTGSYEQYF. The part of the CDR3 DNA that was read is TGTGCCAGCAGCCAGCGACCCACAGGGAGCTACGAG. The variable domain in full, with the rest retrieved from reference TRBV11-2 and TRBJ2-7, is EAGVAQSPRYKIIEKRQSVAFWCNPISGHATLYWYQQILGQGPKLLIQFQNNGVVDDSQLPKDRFSAERLKGVDSTLKIQPAKLEDSAVYLCASSQRPTGSYEQYFGPGTRLTVT.

Turning to this clone: Sequencing ends 3 residues short of the CDR3 end; the germline J gene provides the rest. The chain has TRBV19 and TRBJ1-5; a possible D gene is TRBD1 (5 bases). The germline V gene has CDR1 LNHDA and CDR2 SQIVND (reference sequence). With 7 bases removed from V and 7 bases from J, the gap between germline ends came to 17 bases. The CDR3 consists of 14 residues. The CDR3 here is CASTPGGVRQPQHF. CDR3 DNA (partial): TGTGCCAGTACCCCTGGGGGGGTACGGCAGCCC.

This CDR3 reads CSVPAGGSADTQYF. The covered CDR3 bases are TGCAGTGTTCCAGCGGGGGGGTCGGCAGATACG. The chain links TRBV20-1 to TRBJ2-3; TRBD2 aligns across 10 bases. From the germline J gene comes the end of the CDR3, since the read stops 3 residues before it. V dropped 7 bases and J dropped 4; count of bases not matched to a gene: 8. The CDR3 has 14 residues. Germline CDR1 DFQATT, CDR2 SNEGSKA (reference sequence).

Notes on this clone: The read falls 3 residues short of the CDR3 end, and the missing part is taken from the germline J gene. V gene TRBV5-1 combines with J gene TRBJ1-5, with a weak D call TRBD1 (5 bases). Trimming cost V 2 bases and J 5 bases, with 11 bases left between them. The CDR3 spans 14 residues. Germline V lookup: CDR1 SGHRS, CDR2 YFSETQ. CDR3 sequence: CASSFGTGDQPQHF. The sequenced CDR3 bases are TGCGCCAGCAGCTTCGGGACTGGAGATCAGCCC.